Listed below are T cell receptor beta chains from one sample, sequenced in a study of blood T cell repertoires in COVID-19. TCRdb's table, derived via immunoSEQ multiplex PCR, lists solely in-frame clones and lacks some. The data hold tens of thousands of clones, with about four fifths observed a single time. The sample comprised peripheral blood. These receptors originate from a woman of 80 years or more with acute or convalescent COVID-19. Both conserved end residues are trimmed from each CDR3. Clone sizes are given selectively: once, few, many, or a class where the clone is expanded.

clone_size,v_call,cdr3_aa
few,TRBV14,ASSQDGLARGF
once,TRBV21-1,ASSKGCPGDRSSYNSPLH
-,TRBV29-1,SVAGRASEKLF
once,TRBV11-2,ATRLAGAADYNEQF
-,TRBV3-1/TRBV3-2,ASSQDFGRATANEQF
few,TRBV7-9,ASSLDPRGRTDTQY
-,TRBV18,ASSPRRGGNTGELF
-,TRBV19,ASGGHMNTEAF
-,TRBV5-1,ASSTDSRGRTEAF
-,TRBV14,ASSPLTGTNTEAF